These T cell receptor beta chains were read from a single sample in a study of glioma-infiltrating T cells. TCRdb passed the multiplex PCR reads through MiXCR, listing each CDR3 protein once. The sample lists about 140,000 distinct CDR3 sequences, roughly 43% seen once, with around a fifth in the top ten. The specimen sequenced was glioma tissue, nonneoplastic brain tissue, or PBMCs (not recorded which). The source of these receptors is a human donor with low-grade glioma or glioblastoma, undergoing nonglioma brain surgery, or in good health (not recorded which). Both conserved end residues are part of each CDR3. The order of the fields is CDR3 protein, V gene, clone size, D gene, J gene. A D gene is named only where the DNA matches it firmly. Only part of the rows carry a size: once, few, many, or a class if the clone is expanded.

CASSQEYAGQGRLDTQYF,TRBV4-3,-,TRBD1,TRBJ2-3
CSASSGAFTDTQYF,TRBV20-1,-,TRBD2,TRBJ2-3
CASSLLYSNTEAFF,TRBV27,-,-,TRBJ1-1
CASSPGQVRETQYF,TRBV18,-,TRBD1,TRBJ2-5
CASTRGLGHEQYF,TRBV6-5,-,-,TRBJ2-7
CASSVGTASSYEQYF,TRBV27,-,TRBD1,TRBJ2-7
CSARNSAGLGTEAFF,TRBV20-1,-,-,TRBJ1-1
CASSLDALVYEQYF,TRBV27,once,-,TRBJ2-7
CASSSYRLAGGPDTQYF,TRBV28,few,TRBD2,TRBJ2-3
CAISQTGLNNSPLHF,TRBV7-2,-,-,TRBJ1-6
CASGGQGSFSGEQYF,TRBV7-6,-,TRBD1,TRBJ2-7
CASRLGVAGISYEQYF,TRBV19,-,-,TRBJ2-7
CASSYSLGQGGYTF,TRBV6-5,-,TRBD1,TRBJ1-2
CASSAQDYNSPLHF,TRBV7-9,-,-,TRBJ1-6
CAGAGQYF,TRBV12-5,-,-,TRBJ2-7
CASSTRQLSEAFF,TRBV18,-,-,TRBJ1-1
CASSQDERGDNEQFF,TRBV4-3,-,-,TRBJ2-1
CASSFEREAAEQFF,TRBV28,many,TRBD2,TRBJ2-1
CASSQAYSQETQYF,TRBV4-2,-,-,TRBJ2-5
CASSLGTQGRNEQFF,TRBV11-1,-,-,TRBJ2-1
CASSLARGARDTQYF,TRBV12-3/TRBV12-4,-,TRBD2,TRBJ2-3
CASSPRDRREAFF,TRBV7-2,few,TRBD1,TRBJ1-1
CAITPDRGNTEAFF,TRBV6-2/TRBV6-3,-,TRBD1,TRBJ1-1
CASTKRSTDTQYF,TRBV6-1,few,-,TRBJ2-3
CASRDKGAHGYTF,TRBV12-3/TRBV12-4,-,TRBD1,TRBJ1-2
CSARVPPSREKLFF,TRBV20-1,few,-,TRBJ1-4
CASSQGQGLEQYF,TRBV3-1,few,-,TRBJ2-7
CASRDSGTPSDTQYF,TRBV19,-,-,TRBJ2-3
CASRGQTGGAYNEQFF,TRBV28,-,TRBD1,TRBJ2-1
CAISGGGYNQPQHF,TRBV10-3,-,-,TRBJ1-5
CASSVRLSYEQYF,TRBV19,-,-,TRBJ2-7